The clone carrying this T cell receptor (beta chain) was detected a few times. Its antigen is not identified. Random hexamers were used to reverse transcribe an amount of roughly 0.45 to 1 ug RNA. TCRdb fed the immunoSEQ multiplex PCR reads into MiXCR, producing one record per CDR3 protein. The table lists around 170,000 distinct CDR3 sequences, around 95% of them singletons. This sample stems from a study of CD8 T cells in Susac syndrome. Study results and limitations: The authors found around 17 Susac-specific public clones in total CD8+ repertoires and about 5 in CD8+ TEMRA repertoires.

The source material was CD8+ T cells from PBMCs. This clonotype originated in a human donor with Susac syndrome.

The CDR3 sequence is CASSQDLTYEQYF. The CDR3 DNA reads TGTGCCAGCAGCCAAGATCTAACCTACGAGCAGTACTTC. This rearrangement joins TRBV3-1 to TRBJ2-7; no firm D call. The germline V gene has CDR1 LGHDT and CDR2 YNNKEL (reference sequence). Between the trimmed V and J ends, which lost 0 bases and 2 bases, there was a span of 5 bases. There are 13 residues in the CDR3.